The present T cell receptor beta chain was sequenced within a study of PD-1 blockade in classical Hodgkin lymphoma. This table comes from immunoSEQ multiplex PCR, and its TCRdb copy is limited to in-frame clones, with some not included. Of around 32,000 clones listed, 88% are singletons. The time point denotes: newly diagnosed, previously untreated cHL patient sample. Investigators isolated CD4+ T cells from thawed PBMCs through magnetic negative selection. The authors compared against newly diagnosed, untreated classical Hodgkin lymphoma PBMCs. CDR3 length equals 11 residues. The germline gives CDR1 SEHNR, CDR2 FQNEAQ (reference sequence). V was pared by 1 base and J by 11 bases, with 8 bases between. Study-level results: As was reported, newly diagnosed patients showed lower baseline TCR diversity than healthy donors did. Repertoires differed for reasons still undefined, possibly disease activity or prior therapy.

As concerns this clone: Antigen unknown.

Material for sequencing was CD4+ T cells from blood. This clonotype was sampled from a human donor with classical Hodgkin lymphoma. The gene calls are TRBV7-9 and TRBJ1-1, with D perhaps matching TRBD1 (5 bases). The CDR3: CASSLEGEAFF. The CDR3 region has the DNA TGTGCCAGCAGCTTAGAAGGGGAGGCTTTCTTT.